Presented here are 25 T cell receptor beta chains from one specimen sequenced in a study of T cells in women clearing cervical HPV infection. Method: immunoSEQ multiplex PCR; TCRdb's copy keeps in-frame clones and lacks some. There are tens of thousands of clones in the sample, with approximately 1% held by the top ten. Sequencing was done on a sample of blood buffy coat. These receptors were taken from a woman aged 18-70 years with a cervical HPV16 infection that either progressed to CIN3+ or cleared (not recorded which).

The part of the CDR3 DNA that was read is TGTGCCAGCAGCCTCGGCGGGAGGTCCGGGGAG. This encodes CASSLGGRSGE. The CDR3 reads in full as CASSLGGRSGELFF. This chain links TRBV7-9 with TRBJ2-2, with 8 nucleotides matching TRBD2. The read ends 3 residues before the CDR3 terminus; that terminus is restored from the germline J gene. V trimming: 5 bases; J trimming: 6 bases; junction bases outside the gene matches: 5. Germline CDR1 and CDR2: SEHNR and FQNEAQ (reference sequence). CDR3 length equals 14 residues. Supplemented by reference TRBV7-9 and TRBJ2-2, the full variable domain reads DTGVSQNPRHKITKRGQNVTFRCDPISEHNRLYWYRQTLGQGPEFLTYFQNEAQLEKSRLLSDRFSAERPKGSFSTLEIQRTEQGDSAMYLCASSLGGRSGELFFGEGSRLTVL.

For this clone: The CDR3 end lies 3 residues beyond the end of the read and is filled in from the germline J gene. The rearrangement joins TRBV2 to TRBJ2-7; 9 bases align to TRBD1. This CDR3 has 13 amino acids. Per the germline V gene, CDR1 is SNHLY and CDR2 is FYNNEI. Trimming took 6 bases from V and 2 from J; bases not matched to a gene: 2. CDR3 protein: CASSRQGAYEQYF. CDR3 bases read: TGTGCCAGCAGCAGACAGGGGGCCTACGAG.

Comments on this clone: The read ends 3 residues shy of where the CDR3 ends; the end is completed using the germline J gene. The sample holds other DNA sequences that translate to the same CDR3. The chain combines TRBV2 with TRBJ1-3; D gene unclear. Germline assignment: CDR1 SNHLY and CDR2 FYNNEI. Trimming took 3 bases from V and 1 from J, leaving 10 bases between them. This CDR3 is built from 15 residues. The CDR3: CASSETRSSGNTIYF. The DNA read from the CDR3 is TGTGCCAGCAGTGAGACAAGAAGTTCTGGAAACACC.

Comments on this clone: Read sequence stops 3 residues before the CDR3 end, and the germline J gene provides the missing end. This chain connects TRBV5-1 to TRBJ1-3; TRBD1 is a possible D gene (5 bases). Germline V CDR1 and CDR2: SGHRS, YFSETQ. Trimming took off 0 bases at V and 3 bases at J, with 13 bases between the two ends. The CDR3 runs to 16 residues. This CDR3 is CASSLEFPDIGNTIYF. The DNA read from the CDR3 is TGCGCCAGCAGCTTGGAATTCCCGGACATTGGAAACACC.

As to this clone: The read gets to within 3 residues of the CDR3 end, and the germline J gene fills in the rest. This chain joins TRBV18 and TRBJ1-1, with 9 bases that match TRBD1. CDR3 length equals 13 residues. CDR1 and CDR2 from the germline V gene are KGHSH and LQKENI. The CDR3 loop reads CASSPGTGNKAFF. Incomplete CDR3 DNA: TGTGCCAGCTCCCCCGGGACAGGGAACAAA. The full variable domain, completed using reference TRBV18 and TRBJ1-1, is NAGVMQNPRHLVRRRGQEARLRCSPMKGHSHVYWYRQLPEEGLKFMVYLQKENIIDESGMPKERFSAEFPKEGPSILRIQQVVRGDSAAYFCASSPGTGNKAFFGQGTRLTVV.

Details on this clone: The read ends 3 residues early relative to the CDR3; the germline J gene fills the gap. Within the sample, other DNA sequences also encode this same CDR3. V and J are TRBV5-1 and TRBJ2-2; possibly TRBD1 for D (6 bases). V was shortened by 2 bases and J by 1 base, with 9 bases between the two germline ends. The CDR3 is 15 residues long. The germline CDR1 and CDR2 sequences are SGHRS and YFSETQ. The CDR3 DNA, read in part, is TGCGCCAGCAGCTTTCCACAGGGGAACACCGGGGAG. Translating gives CASSFPQGNTGE. The CDR3, in full, reads CASSFPQGNTGELFF.

Regarding this clone: Sequencing ends 3 residues short of the CDR3 end; the germline J gene provides the rest. This chain links TRBV13 with TRBJ1-3; maybe TRBD1 (6 bases). The germline CDR1 and CDR2 sequences are PRHDT and FYEKMQ (reference sequence). Deletions cut 1 base from V and 7 bases from J, with 11 bases between. The CDR3 runs 14 residues. CDR3 DNA, as far as it was read: TGTGCCAGCAGCTTAGAGGGGGTACGCAACACC. Its translation is CASSLEGVRNT. The entire CDR3 protein is CASSLEGVRNTIYF.

The CDR3 DNA, read in part, is TGTGCCAGTGGTTCGGGCGGATCGGGGAGCGATACG. Its translation is CASGSGGSGSDT. The entire CDR3 protein is CASGSGGSGSDTQYF. This chain joins TRBV19 and TRBJ2-3, with D maybe TRBD2 (5 bases). The read terminates 3 residues before the CDR3 end, so the remaining end is supplied by the germline J gene. The germline CDR1 and CDR2 sequences are LNHDA and SQIVND (reference sequence). V was trimmed by 8 bases and J by 6 bases, leaving 21 bases between them. The CDR3 is 15 amino acids. The entire variable domain, with the rest obtained from reference TRBV19 and TRBJ2-3, is as follows: DGGITQSPKYLFRKEGQNVTLSCEQNLNHDAMYWYRQDPGQGLRLIYYSQIVNDFQKGDIAEGYSVSREKKESFPLTVTSAQKNPTAFYLCASGSGGSGSDTQYFGPGTRLTVL.

A note on this clone: The CDR3 end lies 3 residues beyond the end of the read and is filled in from the germline J gene. The V gene is TRBV7-9, the J gene TRBJ2-3, with 10 positions matching TRBD1. Germline assignment: CDR1 SEHNR and CDR2 FQNEAQ (reference sequence). The V segment lost 7 bases and the J segment 8 bases; nucleotides outside the gene matches: 9. The CDR3 sequence is 14 residues long. This CDR3 is CASTGGTGAGTQYF. The CDR3 bases that were read are TGTGCCAGCACTGGTGGGACAGGGGCCGGTACG.

Details on this clone: The sequenced fragment ends 3 residues before the CDR3 boundary, so the rest is inferred from the germline J gene. The chain employs TRBV5-1 and TRBJ1-4, with no clear D. CDR3 length equals 13 residues. Germline loops: CDR1 SGHRS, CDR2 YFSETQ. V was shortened by 4 bases and J by 7 bases, with 11 bases between the two germline ends. The CDR3 is CASSLERGEKLFF. Partial CDR3 DNA: TGCGCCAGCAGCCTGGAGAGAGGTGAAAAA.

To note about this clone: The read finishes 3 residues shy of the CDR3 end, and the germline J gene is used to complete it. The chain combines TRBV2 with TRBJ2-5; D is ambiguous. The CDR3 loop spans 12 amino acids. V was clipped by 4 bases and J by 1 base, with 4 bases between them. Germline V lookup: CDR1 SNHLY, CDR2 FYNNEI. The CDR3 region is CASSASQETQYF. The covered CDR3 bases are TGTGCCAGCAGTGCTTCCCAAGAGACC.

Note on this clone: The read ends 3 residues shy of where the CDR3 ends; the end is completed using the germline J gene. The chain uses TRBV5-1 and TRBJ1-2, with D hard to call. This CDR3 spans 12 amino acids. Trimming removed 4 bases from V and 2 bases from J, with 6 bases in between. The germline gives CDR1 SGHRS, CDR2 YFSETQ. The CDR3 here is CASSEGNYGYTF. CDR3 bases read: TGCGCCAGCAGCGAAGGGAACTATGGC.

Points on this clone: Read data end 3 residues before the CDR3 end; the end is taken from the germline J gene. The chain couples TRBV3-1 (or the pseudogene TRBV3-2) to TRBJ2-3, with 11 bases lining up with TRBD2. With 3 bases clipped from V and 5 bases from J, the junction kept 4 bases outside the gene matches. Germline V gene lookup returns CDR1 LGHDT and CDR2 YNNKEL (reference sequence). The CDR3 length is 15 residues. The CDR3 loop reads CASSQTLAGGDTQYF. The part of the CDR3 DNA that was read is TGTGCCAGCAGCCAGACCCTAGCGGGGGGAGATACG.

With respect to this clone: Sequencing ends 3 residues short of the CDR3 end; the germline J gene provides the rest. The gene calls are TRBV29-1 and TRBJ2-2; D remains ambiguous. The length of the CDR3 is 14 residues. In germline, CDR1 is SQVTM, CDR2 ANQGSEA. The V and J ends lost 4 bases and 2 bases respectively, with 11 bases between them. The CDR3 is CSVGARKNTGELFF. The covered CDR3 bases are TGCAGCGTTGGGGCCAGAAAAAACACCGGGGAG.

CDR3 region: CASSPTSGGRGTQYF. The sequenced part of the CDR3 DNA is TGTGCCAGTAGCCCGACTAGCGGGGGTAGGGGAACG. The V call is TRBV19, the J call TRBJ2-3; 12 bases agree with TRBD2. The CDR3 is cut off 3 residues early in the read; its end comes from the germline J gene. CDR1 and CDR2 from the germline V gene are LNHDA and SQIVND (reference sequence). There are 15 residues in the CDR3.

With respect to this clone: The DNA ends 3 residues before the CDR3 does, and the rest of the CDR3 is filled in from the germline J gene. The chain has TRBV19 and TRBJ2-3; 9 nucleotides agree with TRBD1. The V gene's germline CDR1 is LNHDA and CDR2 SQIVND (reference sequence). The CDR3 totals 14 residues. The part of the CDR3 DNA that was read is TGTGCCAGTAGTATCGGACAGGGGCCCCAGCCG. Encoded protein: CASSIGQGPQP. In full, the CDR3 is CASSIGQGPQPQYF.

About this clone: Read coverage stops 3 residues before the CDR3 terminus; the germline J gene supplies the remainder. The J gene is TRBJ2-3, the V gene TRBV5-5; D call uncertain. This CDR3 contains 12 residues. Germline V gene lookup returns CDR1 SGHKS and CDR2 YYEKEE (reference sequence). Trimming took 7 bases from V and 6 from J, leaving 12 bases between them. CDR3 DNA (partial): TGTGCCAGCCGACTTAGTCTGGATACG. This sequence encodes CASRLSLDT. From start to end, the CDR3 is CASRLSLDTQYF.

Points on this clone: The CDR3 end is not reached by the read, which stops 3 residues before it; the germline J gene fills it in. The chain joins TRBV9 to TRBJ2-2; 8 nucleotides agree with TRBD2. J gave up 2 bases and V 7 bases, and 4 bases lay outside the gene matches. The CDR3 spans 14 residues. Germline CDR1 SGDLS, CDR2 YYNGEE. CDR3 DNA (partial): TGTGCCAGCGGGAGCGGGGGTAACACCGGGGAG. It specifies CASGSGGNTGE. The complete CDR3 reads CASGSGGNTGELFF.

As regards this clone: The read comes to an end 3 residues before the CDR3 does, leaving the germline J gene to fill in the end. The sample contains more than one DNA sequence encoding this CDR3. This chain links TRBV7-3 with TRBJ2-3, with 8 bases identical to TRBD1. CDR1 SGHTA and CDR2 FQGTGA come from the germline V gene. J lost 6 bases, V lost 6 bases, and 5 bases had no gene match. The CDR3 length is 13 residues. The CDR3 DNA, read in part, is TGTGCCAGCAGGGCAGGGGGCGCGGATACG. Residues: CASRAGGADT. The full CDR3 is CASRAGGADTQYF. Full variable domain (rest looked up from reference TRBV7-3 and TRBJ2-3): GAGVSQTPSNKVTEKGKYVELRCDPISGHTALYWYRQSLGQGPEFLIYFQGTGAADDSGLPNDRFFAVRPEGSVSTLKIQRTERGDSAVYLCASRAGGADTQYFGPGTRLTVL.

On this clone: The read ends 3 residues early relative to the CDR3; the germline J gene fills the gap. V and J are TRBV20-1 and TRBJ2-2; 16 nucleotides line up with TRBD2. Trimming took 1 base from V and 4 from J; bases not matched to a gene: 12. Germline CDR1 reads DFQATT; CDR2 reads SNEGSKA (reference sequence). There are 20 residues in the CDR3. The CDR3: CSARASSGTSGGESTGELFF. Incomplete CDR3 DNA: TGCAGTGCTAGAGCCTCCTCGGGGACTAGCGGGGGGGAGAGCACCGGGGAG.

The CDR3 spells CSAMGSGDPGELFF. CDR3 DNA (partial): TGCAGTGCTATGGGTAGCGGGGATCCCGGGGAG. The V and J genes are TRBV20-1 and TRBJ2-2, with 8 bases that match TRBD2. The read falls 3 residues short of the CDR3 end, and the missing part is taken from the germline J gene. With 4 bases clipped from V and 6 bases from J, the junction kept 7 bases outside the gene matches. The CDR3 has 14 residues. Germline V gene lookup returns CDR1 DFQATT and CDR2 SNEGSKA (reference sequence).

Of note for this clone: Coverage ceases 3 residues before the CDR3 finishes, and the germline J gene fills in the end. The J gene is TRBJ2-5, the V gene TRBV5-1; 10 positions match TRBD1. This CDR3 comprises 15 residues. Germline V CDR1 and CDR2: SGHRS, YFSETQ. V shed 4 bases and J 4 bases; nucleotides not matched to a gene: 7. The CDR3 region is CASSMGTGARETQYF. The part of the CDR3 DNA that was read is TGCGCCAGCAGCATGGGGACAGGGGCTCGAGAGACC.

As concerns this clone: The read terminates 3 residues before the CDR3 end, so the remaining end is supplied by the germline J gene. The chain carries TRBV5-1 and TRBJ2-7; the D gene is possibly TRBD1 (6 bases). With 0 bases removed from V and 3 bases from J, the gap between germline ends came to 10 bases. The CDR3 is 14 residues long. Germline values: CDR1 SGHRS, CDR2 YFSETQ. CDR3 residues: CASSLGKQGYEQYF. The CDR3 bases that were read are TGCGCCAGCAGCTTGGGGAAACAGGGCTACGAG.

The CDR3 sequence: CASSGLAGASQETQYF. Incomplete CDR3 DNA: TGTGCCAGCAGCGGACTAGCGGGGGCCTCCCAAGAGACC. The chain has TRBV7-7 and TRBJ2-5; 13 bases are shared with TRBD2. Read data end 3 residues before the CDR3 end; the end is taken from the germline J gene. CDR3 length: 16 amino acids. Trimming at V came to 5 bases and at J to 1 base, leaving 4 bases not matched to a gene. CDR1 and CDR2 (germline): SSHAT, FNYEAQ (reference sequence).

Note on this clone: The read ends 3 residues shy of where the CDR3 ends; the end is completed using the germline J gene. The rearrangement links TRBV20-1 to TRBJ1-1, with TRBD1 as a possible D gene (6 bases). V was cut by 3 bases and J by 7 bases, with 12 bases left in between. The CDR3 is 12 residues long. Germline CDR1 reads DFQATT; CDR2 reads SNEGSKA (reference sequence). CDR3 DNA (partial): TGCAGTGCTAGTAGTGGGGGCCTTGAA. It codes for CSASSGGLE. The entire CDR3 is CSASSGGLEAFF.